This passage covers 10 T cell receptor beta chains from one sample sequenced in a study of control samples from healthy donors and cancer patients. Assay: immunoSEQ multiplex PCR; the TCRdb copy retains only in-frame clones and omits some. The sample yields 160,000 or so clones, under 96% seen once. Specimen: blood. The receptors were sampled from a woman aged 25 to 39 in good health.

The CDR3 sequence: CASSLEGPSQPQHF. DNA for the CDR3: TGTGCCAGCAGCTTAGAGGGGCCCAGTCAGCCCCAGCATTTT. The V gene is TRBV7-6, the J gene TRBJ1-5, with a possible D match to TRBD1 (5 bases). There are 14 residues in the CDR3. Germline V gene data show CDR1 as SGHVS and CDR2 as FNYEAQ. Trimming left V 1 base short and J 6 bases short, with 10 bases between.

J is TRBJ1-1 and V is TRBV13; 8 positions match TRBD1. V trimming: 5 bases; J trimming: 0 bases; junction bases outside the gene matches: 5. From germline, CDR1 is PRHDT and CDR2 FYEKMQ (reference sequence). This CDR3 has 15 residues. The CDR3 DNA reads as TGTGCCAGCAGCCCGAAGACAGGGGTGAACACTGAAGCTTTCTTT. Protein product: CASSPKTGVNTEAFF.

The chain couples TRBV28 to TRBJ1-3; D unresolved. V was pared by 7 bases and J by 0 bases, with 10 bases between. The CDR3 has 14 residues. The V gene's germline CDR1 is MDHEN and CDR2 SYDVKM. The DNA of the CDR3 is TGTGCCAGCACCACGACTTTCTCTGGAAACACCATATATTTT. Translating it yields CASTTTFSGNTIYF.

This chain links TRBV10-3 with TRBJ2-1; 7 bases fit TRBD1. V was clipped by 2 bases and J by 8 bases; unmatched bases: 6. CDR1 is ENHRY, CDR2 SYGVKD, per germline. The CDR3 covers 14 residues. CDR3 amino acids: CAISELRQGHEQFF. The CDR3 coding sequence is TGTGCCATCAGTGAGCTCCGACAGGGACATGAGCAGTTCTTC.

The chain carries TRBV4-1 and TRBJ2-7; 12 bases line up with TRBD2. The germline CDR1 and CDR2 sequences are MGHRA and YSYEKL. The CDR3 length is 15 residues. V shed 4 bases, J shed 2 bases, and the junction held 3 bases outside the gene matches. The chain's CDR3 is CASSPGLAGTYEQYF. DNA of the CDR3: TGCGCCAGCAGCCCAGGACTAGCGGGGACCTACGAGCAGTACTTC.

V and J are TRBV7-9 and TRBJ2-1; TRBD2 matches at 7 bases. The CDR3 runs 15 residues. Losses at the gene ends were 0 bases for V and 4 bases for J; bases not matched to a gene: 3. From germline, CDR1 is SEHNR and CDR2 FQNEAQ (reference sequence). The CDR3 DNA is TGTGCCAGCAGCTTAGCAGAGCGGGATTACAATGAGCAGTTCTTC. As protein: CASSLAERDYNEQFF.

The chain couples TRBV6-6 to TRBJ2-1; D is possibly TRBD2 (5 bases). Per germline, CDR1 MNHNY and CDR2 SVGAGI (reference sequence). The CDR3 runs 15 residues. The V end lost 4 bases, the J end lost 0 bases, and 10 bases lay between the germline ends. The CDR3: CASSSLGSSYNEQFF. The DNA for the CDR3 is TGTGCCAGCAGTTCCTTAGGGAGCTCCTACAATGAGCAGTTCTTC.

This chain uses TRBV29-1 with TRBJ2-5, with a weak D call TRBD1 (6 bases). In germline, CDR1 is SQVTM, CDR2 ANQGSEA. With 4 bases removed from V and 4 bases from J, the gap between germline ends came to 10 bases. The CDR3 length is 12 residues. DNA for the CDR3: TGCAGCGTTGCCCCGACAGGAGAGACCCAGTACTTC. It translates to CSVAPTGETQYF.

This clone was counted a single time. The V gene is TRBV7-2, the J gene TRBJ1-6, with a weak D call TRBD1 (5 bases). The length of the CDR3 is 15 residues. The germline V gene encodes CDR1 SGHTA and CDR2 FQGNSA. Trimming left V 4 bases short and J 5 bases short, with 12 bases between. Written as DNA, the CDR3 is TGTGCCAGCAGCTCGACCGGGACGGATAATTCACCCCTCCACTTT. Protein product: CASSSTGTDNSPLHF.

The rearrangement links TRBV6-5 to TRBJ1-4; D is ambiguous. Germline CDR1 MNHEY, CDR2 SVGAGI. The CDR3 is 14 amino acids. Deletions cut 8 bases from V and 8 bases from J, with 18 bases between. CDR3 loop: CASGTEAVWEKLFF. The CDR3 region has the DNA TGTGCCAGCGGCACCGAAGCCGTGTGGGAAAAACTGTTTTTT.